This TCR beta chain derives from a study of spatial heterogeneity in lung cancer. At the level of the study: PBMC samples from follow-up, where available, were sequenced a median of roughly two years after resection. Beta-chain sequences consistently outnumbered alpha-chain sequences in detection.

MiXCR, applied by TCRdb to the 5' RACE reads, yields one record per CDR3 protein. In the table there are approximately 27,000 distinct CDR3 sequences, 5.5% to 7% of which are singletons. The time point denotes: blood at routine non-recurrence follow-up after resection. Unsorted whole RNA from tumor, nontumor lung or frozen PBMC underwent sequencing. Study-wide points: There were more appearances of ubiquitous expanded tumor TCRs in blood at resection than at follow-up.

Details on this clonotype: Its antigen is undetermined.

V lost 5 bases and J lost 0, with 11 bases in between. The CDR3 has 15 amino acids. Germline loops: CDR1 SGHTA, CDR2 FQGNSA. The specimen was PBMCs, collected at follow-up. This receptor was taken from a male donor with early-stage non-small cell lung cancer. This chain connects TRBV7-2 to TRBJ1-3; TRBD1 is a possible D gene (6 bases). CDR3 nucleotide sequence: TGTGCCAGCAGCGGCCGACAGGCCTCTGGAAACACCATATATTTT. It codes for CASSGRQASGNTIYF.